This record covers a single T cell receptor beta chain. Its antigen is unidentified. Using immunoSEQ multiplex PCR, the repertoire was profiled, and TCRdb retains in-frame clones only, with some absent. The sample yields over 100,000 clones, approximately 90% seen once. The CDR3 spans 15 residues. Deletions cut 6 bases from V and 4 bases from J, with 19 bases between. Germline assignment: CDR1 SNHLY and CDR2 FYNNEI. This sample is part of a study of siplizumab effects on memory and regulatory T cells. Whole-study results and caveats: Major contributors to the alloresponse seemed to be naive T cells, which also appeared more diverse than memory cells. Alloreactive sequences tracing back to unstimulated CD4+ memory cells were significantly reduced by siplizumab. Mappable alloreactive CD4+ clones were on average about 62% Treg-derived with siplizumab, about 29% in controls. Only a minor fraction of alloreactive clones mapped to unstimulated subsets.

This receptor was taken from a human donor in good health. The chain employs TRBV2 and TRBJ2-7; D is tentatively TRBD1 or TRBD2 (6 bases each). Source material: Tregs sorted from blood. The chain's CDR3 is CASSPMGAAGYEQYF. Here the CDR3 DNA reads TGTGCCAGCAGCCCCATGGGGGCAGCGGGTTACGAGCAGTACTTC.